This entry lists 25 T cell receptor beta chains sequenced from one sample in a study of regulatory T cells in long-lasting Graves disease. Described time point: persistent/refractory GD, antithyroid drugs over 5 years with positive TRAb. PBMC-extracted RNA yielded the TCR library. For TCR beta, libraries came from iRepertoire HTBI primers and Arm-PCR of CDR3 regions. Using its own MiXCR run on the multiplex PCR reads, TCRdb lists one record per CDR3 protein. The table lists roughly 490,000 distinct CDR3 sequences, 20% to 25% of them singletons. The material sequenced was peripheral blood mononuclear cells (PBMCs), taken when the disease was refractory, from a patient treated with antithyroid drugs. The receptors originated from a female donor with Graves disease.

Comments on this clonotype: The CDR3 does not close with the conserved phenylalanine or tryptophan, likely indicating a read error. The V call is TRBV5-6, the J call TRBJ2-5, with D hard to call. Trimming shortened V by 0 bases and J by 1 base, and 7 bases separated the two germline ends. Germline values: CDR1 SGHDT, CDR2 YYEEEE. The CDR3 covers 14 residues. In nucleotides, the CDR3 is TGTGCCAGCAGCTTGGAGGACGGCCAAGAGACCCAGTACCTC. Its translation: CASSLEDGQETQYL.

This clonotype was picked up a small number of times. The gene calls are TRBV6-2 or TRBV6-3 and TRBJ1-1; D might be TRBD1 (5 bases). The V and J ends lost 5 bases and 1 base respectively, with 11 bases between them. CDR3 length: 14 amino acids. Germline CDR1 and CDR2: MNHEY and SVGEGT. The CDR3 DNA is TGTGCCAGCAGTCGACAGTGGGGGAACACTGAAGCTTTCTTT. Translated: CASSRQWGNTEAFF.

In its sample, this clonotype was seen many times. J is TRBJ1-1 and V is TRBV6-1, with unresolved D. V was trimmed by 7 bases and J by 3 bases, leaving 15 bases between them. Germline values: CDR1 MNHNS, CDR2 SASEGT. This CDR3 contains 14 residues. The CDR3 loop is CASKNGVSDTEAFF. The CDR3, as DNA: TGTGCCAGCAAGAACGGGGTAAGCGACACTGAAGCTTTCTTT.

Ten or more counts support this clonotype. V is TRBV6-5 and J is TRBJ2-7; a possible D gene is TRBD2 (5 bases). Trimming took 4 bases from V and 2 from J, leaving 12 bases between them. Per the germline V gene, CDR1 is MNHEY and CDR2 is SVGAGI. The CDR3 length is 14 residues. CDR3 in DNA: TGTGCCAGCAGTTCGCGGACTCCCGCCTACGAGCAGTACTTC. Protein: CASSSRTPAYEQYF.

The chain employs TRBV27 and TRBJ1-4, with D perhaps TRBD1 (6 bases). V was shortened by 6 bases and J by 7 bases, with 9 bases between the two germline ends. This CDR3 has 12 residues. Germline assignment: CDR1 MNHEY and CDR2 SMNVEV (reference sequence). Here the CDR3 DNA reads TGTGCCAGCAGGAGGGGGATTGAAAAACTGTTTTTT. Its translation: CASRRGIEKLFF.

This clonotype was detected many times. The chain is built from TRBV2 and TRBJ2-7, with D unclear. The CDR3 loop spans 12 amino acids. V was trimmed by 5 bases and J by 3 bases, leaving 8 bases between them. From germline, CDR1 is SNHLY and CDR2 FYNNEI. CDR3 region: CASSPSHYEQYF. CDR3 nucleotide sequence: TGTGCCAGCAGTCCCTCCCACTACGAGCAGTACTTC.

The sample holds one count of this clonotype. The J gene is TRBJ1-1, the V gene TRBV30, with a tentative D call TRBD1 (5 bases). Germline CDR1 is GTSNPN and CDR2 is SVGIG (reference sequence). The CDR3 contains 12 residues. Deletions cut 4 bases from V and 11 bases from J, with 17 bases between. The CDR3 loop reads CAWNGGGYAAFF. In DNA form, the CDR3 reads TGTGCCTGGAATGGTGGGGGATACGCGGCTTTCTTT.

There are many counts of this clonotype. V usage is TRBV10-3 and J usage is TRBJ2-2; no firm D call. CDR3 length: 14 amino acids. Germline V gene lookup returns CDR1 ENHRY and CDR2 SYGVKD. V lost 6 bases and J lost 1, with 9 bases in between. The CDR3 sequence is CAIRARENTGELFF. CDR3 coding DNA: TGTGCCATCAGAGCAAGAGAGAACACCGGGGAGCTGTTTTTT.

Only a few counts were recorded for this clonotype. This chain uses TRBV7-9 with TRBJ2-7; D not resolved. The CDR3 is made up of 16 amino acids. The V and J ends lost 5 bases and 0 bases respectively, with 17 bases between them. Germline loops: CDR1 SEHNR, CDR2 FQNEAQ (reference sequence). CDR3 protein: CASSLLDGRNSYEQYF. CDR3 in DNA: TGTGCCAGCAGCCTCCTGGACGGGCGGAACTCCTACGAGCAGTACTTC.

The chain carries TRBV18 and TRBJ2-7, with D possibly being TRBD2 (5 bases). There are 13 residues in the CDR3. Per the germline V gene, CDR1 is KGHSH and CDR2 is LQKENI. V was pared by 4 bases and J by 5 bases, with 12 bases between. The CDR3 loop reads CASSLTRWDEQYF. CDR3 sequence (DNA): TGTGCCAGCTCACTCACTAGGTGGGACGAGCAGTACTTC. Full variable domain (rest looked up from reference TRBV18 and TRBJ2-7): NAGVMQNPRHLVRRRGQEARLRCSPMKGHSHVYWYRQLPEEGLKFMVYLQKENIIDESGMPKERFSAEFPKEGPSILRIQQVVRGDSAAYFCASSLTRWDEQYFGPGTRLTVT.

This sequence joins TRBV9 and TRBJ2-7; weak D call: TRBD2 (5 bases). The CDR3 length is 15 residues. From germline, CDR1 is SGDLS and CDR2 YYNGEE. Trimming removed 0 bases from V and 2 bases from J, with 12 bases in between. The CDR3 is CASSVVLALPYEQYF. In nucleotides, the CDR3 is TGTGCCAGCAGCGTAGTTCTAGCCCTTCCCTACGAGCAGTACTTC.

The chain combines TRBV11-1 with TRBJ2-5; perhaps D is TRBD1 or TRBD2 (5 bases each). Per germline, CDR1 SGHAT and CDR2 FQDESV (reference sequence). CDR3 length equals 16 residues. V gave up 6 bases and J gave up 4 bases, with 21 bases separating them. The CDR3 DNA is TGTGCCAGCAGGTCCCTGCGCCGGGGCCCTACAGAGACCCAGTACTTC. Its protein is CASRSLRRGPTETQYF.

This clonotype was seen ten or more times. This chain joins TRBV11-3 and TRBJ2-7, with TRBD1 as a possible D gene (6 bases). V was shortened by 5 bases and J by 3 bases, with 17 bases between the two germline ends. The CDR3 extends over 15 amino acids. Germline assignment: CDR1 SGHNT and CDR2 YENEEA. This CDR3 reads CASSQEFGTNYEQYF. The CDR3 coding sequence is TGTGCCAGCAGCCAGGAGTTCGGGACAAACTACGAGCAGTACTTC.

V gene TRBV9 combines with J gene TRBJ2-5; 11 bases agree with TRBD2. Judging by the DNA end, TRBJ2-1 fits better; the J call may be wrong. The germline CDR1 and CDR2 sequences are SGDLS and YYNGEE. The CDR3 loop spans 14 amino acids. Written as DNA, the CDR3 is TGTGCCAGCAGCGTTAGCGGGGGGGACGATGAGCAGTTCTTC. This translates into CASSVSGGDDEQFF.

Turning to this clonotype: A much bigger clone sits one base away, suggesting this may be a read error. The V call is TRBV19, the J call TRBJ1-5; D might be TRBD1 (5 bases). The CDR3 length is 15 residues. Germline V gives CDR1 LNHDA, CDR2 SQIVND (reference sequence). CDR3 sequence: CTSNVGRGGNQPQHF. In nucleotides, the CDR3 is TGTACCAGTAATGTTGGGCGAGGGGGCAATCAGCCCCAGCATTTT.

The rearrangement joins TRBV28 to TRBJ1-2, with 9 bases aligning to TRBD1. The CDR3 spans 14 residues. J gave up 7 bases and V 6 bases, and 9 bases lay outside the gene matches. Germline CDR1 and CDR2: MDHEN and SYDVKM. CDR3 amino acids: CASSQPGQGSGYTF. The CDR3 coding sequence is TGTGCCAGCAGCCAGCCCGGACAGGGGAGTGGCTACACCTTC.

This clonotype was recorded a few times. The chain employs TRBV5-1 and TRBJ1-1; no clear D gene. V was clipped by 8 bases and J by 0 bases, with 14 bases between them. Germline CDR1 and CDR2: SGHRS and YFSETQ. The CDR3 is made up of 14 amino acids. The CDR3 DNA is TGCGCCAGTCTACCGGGCCCTCTGAACACTGAAGCTTTCTTT. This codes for CASLPGPLNTEAFF.

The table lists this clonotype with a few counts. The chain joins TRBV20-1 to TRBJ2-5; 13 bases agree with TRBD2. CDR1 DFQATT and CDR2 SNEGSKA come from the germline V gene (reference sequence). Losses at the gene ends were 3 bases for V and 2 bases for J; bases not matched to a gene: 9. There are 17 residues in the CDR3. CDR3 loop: CSARAGGLAGPQETQYF. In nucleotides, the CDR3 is TGCAGTGCTAGGGCAGGGGGACTAGCGGGACCACAAGAGACCCAGTACTTC.

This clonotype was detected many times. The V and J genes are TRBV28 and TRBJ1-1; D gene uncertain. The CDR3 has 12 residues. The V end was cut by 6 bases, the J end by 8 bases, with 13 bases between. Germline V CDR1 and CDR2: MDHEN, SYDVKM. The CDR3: CASSTNVGEAFF. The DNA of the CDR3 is TGTGCCAGCAGCACCAACGTGGGCGAAGCTTTCTTT.

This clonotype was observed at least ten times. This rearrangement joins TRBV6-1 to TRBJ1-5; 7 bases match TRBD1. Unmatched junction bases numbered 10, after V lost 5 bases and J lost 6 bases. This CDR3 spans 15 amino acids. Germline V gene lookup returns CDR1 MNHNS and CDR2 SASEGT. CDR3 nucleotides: TGTGCCAGCAGTACCGACAGGGAAGGGATTCAGCCCCAGCATTTT. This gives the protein CASSTDREGIQPQHF.

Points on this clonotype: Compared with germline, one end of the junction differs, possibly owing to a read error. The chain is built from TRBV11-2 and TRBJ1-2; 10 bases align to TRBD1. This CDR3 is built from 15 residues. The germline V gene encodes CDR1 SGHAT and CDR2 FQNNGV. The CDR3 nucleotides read TGCGCCAGCAGCCCCGGGACAGGGGACAGCTATGGCTACACCTTC. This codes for CASSPGTGDSYGYTF.

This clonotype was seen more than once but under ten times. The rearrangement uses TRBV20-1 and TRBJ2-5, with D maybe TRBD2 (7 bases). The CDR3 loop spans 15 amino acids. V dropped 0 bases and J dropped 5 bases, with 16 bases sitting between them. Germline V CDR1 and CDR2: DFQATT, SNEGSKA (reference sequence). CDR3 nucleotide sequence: TGCAGTGCTAGAGAGGGGGCGGGGGCTCAGGAGACCCAGTACTTC. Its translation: CSAREGAGAQETQYF.

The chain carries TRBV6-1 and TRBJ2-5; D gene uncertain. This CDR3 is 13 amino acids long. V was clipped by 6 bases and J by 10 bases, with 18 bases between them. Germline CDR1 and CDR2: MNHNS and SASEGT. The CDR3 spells CASSTTPLWGQYF. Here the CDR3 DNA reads TGTGCCAGCAGCACCACGCCGCTCTGGGGCCAGTACTTC.

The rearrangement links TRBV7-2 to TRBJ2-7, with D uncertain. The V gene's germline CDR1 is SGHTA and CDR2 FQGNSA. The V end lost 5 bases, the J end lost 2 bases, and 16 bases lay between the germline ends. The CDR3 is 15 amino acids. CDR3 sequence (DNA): TGTGCCAGCAGCCCCGTAATGGGAACTACCTACGAGCAGTACTTC. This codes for CASSPVMGTTYEQYF. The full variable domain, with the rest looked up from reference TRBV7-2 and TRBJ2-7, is GAGVSQSPSNKVTEKGKDVELRCDPISGHTALYWYRQSLGQGLEFLIYFQGNSAPDKSGLPSDRFSAERTGGSVSTLTIQRTQQEDSAVYLCASSPVMGTTYEQYFGPGTRLTVT.

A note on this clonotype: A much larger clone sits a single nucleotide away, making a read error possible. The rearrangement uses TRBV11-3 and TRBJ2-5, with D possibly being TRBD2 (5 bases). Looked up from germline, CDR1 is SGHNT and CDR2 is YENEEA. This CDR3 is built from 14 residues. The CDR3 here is CVSSFEGDRETQYF. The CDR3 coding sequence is TGTGTCAGCAGCTTCGAGGGTGACCGAGAGACCCAGTACTTC.